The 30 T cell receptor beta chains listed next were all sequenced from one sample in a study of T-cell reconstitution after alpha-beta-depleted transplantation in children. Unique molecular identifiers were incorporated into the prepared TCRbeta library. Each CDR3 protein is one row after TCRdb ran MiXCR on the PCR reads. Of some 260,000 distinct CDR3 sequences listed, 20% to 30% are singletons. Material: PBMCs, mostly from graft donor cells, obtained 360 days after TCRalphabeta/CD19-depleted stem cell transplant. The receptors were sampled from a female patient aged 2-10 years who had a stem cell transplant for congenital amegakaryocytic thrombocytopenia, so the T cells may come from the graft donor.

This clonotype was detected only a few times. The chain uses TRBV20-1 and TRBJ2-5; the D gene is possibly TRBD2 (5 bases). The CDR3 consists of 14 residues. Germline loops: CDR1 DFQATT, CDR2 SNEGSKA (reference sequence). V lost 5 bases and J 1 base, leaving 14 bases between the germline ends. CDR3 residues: CSAGRGWGQETQYF. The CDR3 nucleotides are TGCAGTGCTGGCCGGGGATGGGGCCAAGAGACCCAGTACTTC.

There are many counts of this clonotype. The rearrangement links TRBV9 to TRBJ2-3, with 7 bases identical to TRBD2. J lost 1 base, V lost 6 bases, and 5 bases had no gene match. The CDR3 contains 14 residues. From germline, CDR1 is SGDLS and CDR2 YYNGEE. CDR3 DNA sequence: TGTGCCAGCAACCGTCGGGGGGGCACAGATACGCAGTATTTT. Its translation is CASNRRGGTDTQYF.

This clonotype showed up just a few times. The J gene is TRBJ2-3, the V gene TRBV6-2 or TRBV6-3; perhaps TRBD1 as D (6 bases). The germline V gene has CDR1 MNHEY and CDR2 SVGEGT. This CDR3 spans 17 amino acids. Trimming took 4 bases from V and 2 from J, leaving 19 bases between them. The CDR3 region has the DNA TGTGCCAGCAGTTTAACCCGAAGGACAGAGAACACAGATACGCAGTATTTT. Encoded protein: CASSLTRRTENTDTQYF.

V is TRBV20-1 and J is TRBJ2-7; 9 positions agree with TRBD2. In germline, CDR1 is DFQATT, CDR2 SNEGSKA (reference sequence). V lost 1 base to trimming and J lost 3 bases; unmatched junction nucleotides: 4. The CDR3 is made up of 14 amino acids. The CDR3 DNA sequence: TGCAGTGCTAGAGGTAGACTAGCGGACTACGAGCAGTACTTC. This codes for CSARGRLADYEQYF.

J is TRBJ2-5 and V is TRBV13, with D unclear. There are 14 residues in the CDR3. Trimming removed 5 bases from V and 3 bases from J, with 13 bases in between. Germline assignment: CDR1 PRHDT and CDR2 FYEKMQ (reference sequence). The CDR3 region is CASSALGSEETQYF. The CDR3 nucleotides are TGTGCCAGCAGCGCCCTGGGATCAGAAGAGACCCAGTACTTC.

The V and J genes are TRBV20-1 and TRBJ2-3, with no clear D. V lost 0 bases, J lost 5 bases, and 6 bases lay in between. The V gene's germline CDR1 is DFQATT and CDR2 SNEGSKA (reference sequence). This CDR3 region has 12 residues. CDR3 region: CSARDPGDTQYF. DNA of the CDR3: TGCAGTGCTAGAGATCCGGGAGATACGCAGTATTTT.

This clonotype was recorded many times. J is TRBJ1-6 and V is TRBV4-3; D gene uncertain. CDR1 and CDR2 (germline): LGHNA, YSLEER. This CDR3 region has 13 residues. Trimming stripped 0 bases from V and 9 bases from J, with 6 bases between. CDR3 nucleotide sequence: TGCGCCAGCAGCCAAGATCGCGGTTCACCCCTCCACTTT. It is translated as CASSQDRGSPLHF.

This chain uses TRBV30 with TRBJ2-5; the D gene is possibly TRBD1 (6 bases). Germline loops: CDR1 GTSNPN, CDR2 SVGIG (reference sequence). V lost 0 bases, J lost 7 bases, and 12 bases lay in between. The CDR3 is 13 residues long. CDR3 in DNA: TGTGCCTGGAGTGTGTGGCAGACAGGGACCCAGTACTTC. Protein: CAWSVWQTGTQYF.

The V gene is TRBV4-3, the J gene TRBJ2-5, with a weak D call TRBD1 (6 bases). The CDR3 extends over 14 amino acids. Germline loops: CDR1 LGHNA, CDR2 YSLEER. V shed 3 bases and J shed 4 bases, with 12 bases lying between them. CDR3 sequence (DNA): TGCGCCAGCAGCCAGACAGGAGGAAGAGAGACCCAGTACTTC. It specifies CASSQTGGRETQYF.

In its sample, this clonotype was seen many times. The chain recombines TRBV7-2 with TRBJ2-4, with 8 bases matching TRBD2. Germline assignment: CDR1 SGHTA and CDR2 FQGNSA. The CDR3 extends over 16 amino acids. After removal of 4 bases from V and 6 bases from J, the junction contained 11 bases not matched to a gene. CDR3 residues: CASSSITVSGGNIQYF. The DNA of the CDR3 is TGTGCCAGCAGCTCAATTACCGTCAGCGGGGGAAACATTCAGTACTTC.

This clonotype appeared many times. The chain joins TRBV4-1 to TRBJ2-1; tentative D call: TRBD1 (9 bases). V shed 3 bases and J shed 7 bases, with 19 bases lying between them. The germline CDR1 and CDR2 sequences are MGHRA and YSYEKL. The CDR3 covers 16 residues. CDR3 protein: CASSHSGTGTSNEQFF. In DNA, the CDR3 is TGCGCCAGCAGCCACTCCGGGACAGGGACTAGTAATGAGCAGTTCTTC.

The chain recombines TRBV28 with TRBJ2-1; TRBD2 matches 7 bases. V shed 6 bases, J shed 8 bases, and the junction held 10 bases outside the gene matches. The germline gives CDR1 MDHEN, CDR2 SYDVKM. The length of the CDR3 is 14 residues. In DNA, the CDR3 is TGTGCCAGCAGCTTAGCGGGCTCCGGCGATGAGCAGTTCTTC. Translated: CASSLAGSGDEQFF.

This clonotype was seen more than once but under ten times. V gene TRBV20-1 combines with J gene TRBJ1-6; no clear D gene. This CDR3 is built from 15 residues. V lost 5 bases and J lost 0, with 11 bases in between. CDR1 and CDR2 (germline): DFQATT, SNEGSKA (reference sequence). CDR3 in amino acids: CSAEDTSSYNSPLHF. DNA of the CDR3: TGCAGTGCTGAAGACACGAGCTCCTATAATTCACCCCTCCACTTT.

CDR3 in DNA: TGCGCCAGCAGCCCAAGGACAGGGGTACCCTCTGGGGCCAACGTCCTGACTTTC. It is translated as CASSPRTGVPSGANVLTF. The rearrangement uses TRBV4-1 and TRBJ2-6, with 9 bases lining up with TRBD1. The J segment lost 0 bases and the V segment lost 4 bases, leaving 7 bases of the junction unmatched. CDR3 length: 18 residues. CDR1 is MGHRA and CDR2 is YSYEKL in the germline V gene.

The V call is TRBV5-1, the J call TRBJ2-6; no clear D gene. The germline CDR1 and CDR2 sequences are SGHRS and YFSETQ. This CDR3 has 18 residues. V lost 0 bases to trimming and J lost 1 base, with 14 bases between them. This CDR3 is CASSLVQTSNSGANVLTF. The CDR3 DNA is TGCGCCAGCAGCTTGGTCCAGACTTCAAATTCTGGGGCCAACGTCCTGACTTTC.

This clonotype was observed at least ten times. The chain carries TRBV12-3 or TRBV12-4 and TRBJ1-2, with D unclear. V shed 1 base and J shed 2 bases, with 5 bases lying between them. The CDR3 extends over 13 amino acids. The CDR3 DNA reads TGTGCCAGCAGTTTAGGCCAGAACTATGGCTACACCTTC. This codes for CASSLGQNYGYTF.

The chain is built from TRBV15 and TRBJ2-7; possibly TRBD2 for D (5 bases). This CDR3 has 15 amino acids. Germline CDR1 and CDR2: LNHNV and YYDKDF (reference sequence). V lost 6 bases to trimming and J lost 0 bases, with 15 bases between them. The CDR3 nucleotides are TGTGCCACCAGAGGCCCCGGGATGCACTCCTACGAGCAGTACTTC. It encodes CATRGPGMHSYEQYF.

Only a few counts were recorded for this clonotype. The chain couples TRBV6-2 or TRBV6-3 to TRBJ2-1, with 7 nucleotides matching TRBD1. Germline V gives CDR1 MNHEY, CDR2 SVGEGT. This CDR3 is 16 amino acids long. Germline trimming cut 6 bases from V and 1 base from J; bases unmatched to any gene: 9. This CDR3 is CASRRQGYGSYNEQFF. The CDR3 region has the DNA TGTGCCAGCAGACGACAGGGTTACGGATCCTACAATGAGCAGTTCTTC.

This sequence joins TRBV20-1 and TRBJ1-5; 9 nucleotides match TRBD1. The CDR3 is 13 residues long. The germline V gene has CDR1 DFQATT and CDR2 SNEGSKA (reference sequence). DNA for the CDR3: TGCAGCGCCCAGACAGGGGGGGCTCAGCCCCAGCATTTT. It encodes CSAQTGGAQPQHF.

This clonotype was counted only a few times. The CDR3 DNA follows: TGCAGTTCGGGACGCCGGACCTACGAGCAGTACTTC. This sequence encodes CSSGRRTYEQYF. This chain joins TRBV20-1 and TRBJ2-7, with D perhaps assigned TRBD1 or TRBD2 (5 bases each). V lost 8 bases and J lost 2, with 13 bases in between. Germline lookup yields CDR1 DFQATT and CDR2 SNEGSKA (reference sequence). The CDR3 is made up of 12 amino acids.

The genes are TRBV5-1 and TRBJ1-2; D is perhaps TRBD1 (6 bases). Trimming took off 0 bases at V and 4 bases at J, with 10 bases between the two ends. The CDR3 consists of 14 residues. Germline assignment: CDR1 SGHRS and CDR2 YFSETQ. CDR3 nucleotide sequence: TGCGCCAGCAGCTTGGAGGGACAATTCTATGGCTACACCTTC. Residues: CASSLEGQFYGYTF.

For the CDR3, the DNA is TGTGCCATCAGTGAGCGGAGCAATCAGCCCCAGCATTTT. Encoded protein: CAISERSNQPQHF. The V call is TRBV10-3, the J call TRBJ1-5; D remains unclear. CDR1 and CDR2 from the germline V gene are ENHRY and SYGVKD. CDR3 length equals 13 residues. Trimming pared 2 bases from V and 1 base from J, leaving 3 bases between.

The CDR3 here is CASSQWAGGHQETQYF. The CDR3 bases are TGTGCCAGCAGCCAGTGGGCGGGGGGCCACCAAGAGACCCAGTACTTC. V gene TRBV3-1 combines with J gene TRBJ2-5, with TRBD2 matching over 8 bases. The CDR3 runs to 16 residues. J was trimmed by 0 bases and V by 3 bases; bases with no gene match: 6. Germline loops: CDR1 LGHDT, CDR2 YNNKEL (reference sequence).

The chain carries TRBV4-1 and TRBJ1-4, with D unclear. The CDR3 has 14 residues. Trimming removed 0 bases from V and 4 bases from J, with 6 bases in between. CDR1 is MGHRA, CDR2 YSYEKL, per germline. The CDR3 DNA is TGCGCCAGCAGCCAAGATCCCCGTAATGAAAAACTGTTTTTT. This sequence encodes CASSQDPRNEKLFF.

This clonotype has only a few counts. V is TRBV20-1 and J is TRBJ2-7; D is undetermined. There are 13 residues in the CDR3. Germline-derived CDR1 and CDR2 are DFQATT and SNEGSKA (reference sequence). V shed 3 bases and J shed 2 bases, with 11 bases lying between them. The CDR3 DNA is TGCAGTGCTAGTACGGACCGGACCTACGAGCAGTACTTC. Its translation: CSASTDRTYEQYF.

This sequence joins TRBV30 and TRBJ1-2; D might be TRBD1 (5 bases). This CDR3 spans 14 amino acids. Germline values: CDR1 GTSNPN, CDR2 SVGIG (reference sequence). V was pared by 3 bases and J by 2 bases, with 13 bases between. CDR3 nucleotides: TGTGCCTGGAGACCCGACAGTTTCAACTATGGCTACACCTTC. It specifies CAWRPDSFNYGYTF.

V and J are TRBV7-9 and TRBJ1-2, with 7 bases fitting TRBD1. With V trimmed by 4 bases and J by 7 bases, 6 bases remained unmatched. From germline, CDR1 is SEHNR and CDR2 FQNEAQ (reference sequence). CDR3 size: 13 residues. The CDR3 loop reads CASSSRQGFGYTF. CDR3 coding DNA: TGTGCCAGCAGCTCTCGACAGGGATTTGGCTACACCTTC.

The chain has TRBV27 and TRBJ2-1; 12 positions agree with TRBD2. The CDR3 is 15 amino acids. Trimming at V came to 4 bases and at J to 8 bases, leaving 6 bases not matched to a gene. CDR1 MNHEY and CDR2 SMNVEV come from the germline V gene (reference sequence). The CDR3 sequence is CASSSRTSGNYEQFF. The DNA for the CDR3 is TGTGCCAGCAGTTCACGGACTAGCGGGAACTATGAGCAGTTCTTC.

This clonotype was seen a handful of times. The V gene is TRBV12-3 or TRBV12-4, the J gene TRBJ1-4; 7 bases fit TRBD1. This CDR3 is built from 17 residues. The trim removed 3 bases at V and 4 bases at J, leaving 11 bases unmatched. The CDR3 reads CASSFPPRGGVNEKLFF. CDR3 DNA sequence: TGTGCCAGCAGTTTCCCCCCCAGGGGGGGGGTTAATGAAAAACTGTTTTTT.

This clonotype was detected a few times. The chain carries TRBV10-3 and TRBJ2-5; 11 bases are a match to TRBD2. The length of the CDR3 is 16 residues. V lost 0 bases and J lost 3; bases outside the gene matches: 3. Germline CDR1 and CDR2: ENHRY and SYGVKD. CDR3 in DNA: TGTGCCATCAGTGAGTCGGGGACTAGCGGAAAAGAGACCCAGTACTTC. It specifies CAISESGTSGKETQYF.